This T cell receptor (beta chain) stems from a study of human T cells and chemical hapten exposure. Time point indicated: patch test 2, 6 weeks after DPC sensitization. Treatment specified: therapeutic diphenylcyclopropenone sensitization with weekly scalp DPC. This clonotype was seen at least ten times. Its antigen is currently unknown. Regarding the study as a whole: No change in TCRs above 1 in 1000 frequency was produced by DPC sensitization.

As handled by the study authors: TCR counts had a median of approximately 87,000 per sample and spanned roughly 20,000 to 690,600. TCRdb re-called the RACE reads through MiXCR, storing one row per CDR3 protein. These V and J calls rely on TCRdb rather than the paper's analysis. Of hundreds of thousands of distinct CDR3 sequences in the sample, about 6% were seen once. Trimming took 4 bases from V and 6 from J, leaving 16 bases between them. The germline CDR1 and CDR2 sequences are SEHNR and FQNEAQ (reference sequence). This CDR3 spans 14 amino acids. Source: whole blood, taken in connection with sensitization to the hapten diphenylcyclopropenone (DPC). The sequence was collected from a woman aged 18-35 years with alopecia areata. Some clones in this sample may be carry-over from other donors' samples. The chain carries TRBV7-9 and TRBJ2-7, with D maybe TRBD1 (7 bases). CDR3 sequence reads: CASSSDREVGEQYF. CDR3 bases: TGTGCCAGCAGCTCCGACAGGGAGGTGGGCGAGCAGTACTTC. The full variable domain, in which reference TRBV7-9 and TRBJ2-7 provide the parts outside the CDR3, is DTGVSQNPRHKITKRGQNVTFRCDPISEHNRLYWYRQTLGQGPEFLTYFQNEAQLEKSRLLSDRFSAERPKGSFSTLEIQRTEQGDSAMYLCASSSDREVGEQYFGPGTRLTVT.